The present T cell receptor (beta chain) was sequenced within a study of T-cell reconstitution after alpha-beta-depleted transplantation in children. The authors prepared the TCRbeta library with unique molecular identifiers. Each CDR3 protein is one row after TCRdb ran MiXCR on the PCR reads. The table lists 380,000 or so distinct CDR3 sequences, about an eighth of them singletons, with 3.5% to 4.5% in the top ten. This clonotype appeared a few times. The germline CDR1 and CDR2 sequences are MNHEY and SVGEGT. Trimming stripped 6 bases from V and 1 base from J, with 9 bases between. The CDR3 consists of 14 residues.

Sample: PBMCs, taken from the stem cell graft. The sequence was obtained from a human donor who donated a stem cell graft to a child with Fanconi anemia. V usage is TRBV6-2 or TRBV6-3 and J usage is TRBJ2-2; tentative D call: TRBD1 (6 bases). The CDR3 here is CASRLTGNTGELFF. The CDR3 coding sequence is TGTGCCAGCAGGTTGACAGGGAACACCGGGGAGCTGTTTTTT.